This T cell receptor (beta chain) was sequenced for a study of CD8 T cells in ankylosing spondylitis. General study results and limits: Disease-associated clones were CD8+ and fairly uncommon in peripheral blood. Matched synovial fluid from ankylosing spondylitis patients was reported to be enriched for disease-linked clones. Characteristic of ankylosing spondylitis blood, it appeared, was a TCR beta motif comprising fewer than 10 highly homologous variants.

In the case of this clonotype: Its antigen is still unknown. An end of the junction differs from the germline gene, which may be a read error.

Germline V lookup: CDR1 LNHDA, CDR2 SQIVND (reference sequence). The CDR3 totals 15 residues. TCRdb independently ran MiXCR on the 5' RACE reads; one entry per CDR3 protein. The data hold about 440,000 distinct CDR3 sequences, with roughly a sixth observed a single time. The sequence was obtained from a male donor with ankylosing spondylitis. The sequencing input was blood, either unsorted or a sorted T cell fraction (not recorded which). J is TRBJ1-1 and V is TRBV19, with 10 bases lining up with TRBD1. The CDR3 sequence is CASSIPGTGVTKAFF. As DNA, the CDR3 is TGTGCCAGTAGTATACCCGGGACAGGGGTCACTAAAGCTTTCTTT.